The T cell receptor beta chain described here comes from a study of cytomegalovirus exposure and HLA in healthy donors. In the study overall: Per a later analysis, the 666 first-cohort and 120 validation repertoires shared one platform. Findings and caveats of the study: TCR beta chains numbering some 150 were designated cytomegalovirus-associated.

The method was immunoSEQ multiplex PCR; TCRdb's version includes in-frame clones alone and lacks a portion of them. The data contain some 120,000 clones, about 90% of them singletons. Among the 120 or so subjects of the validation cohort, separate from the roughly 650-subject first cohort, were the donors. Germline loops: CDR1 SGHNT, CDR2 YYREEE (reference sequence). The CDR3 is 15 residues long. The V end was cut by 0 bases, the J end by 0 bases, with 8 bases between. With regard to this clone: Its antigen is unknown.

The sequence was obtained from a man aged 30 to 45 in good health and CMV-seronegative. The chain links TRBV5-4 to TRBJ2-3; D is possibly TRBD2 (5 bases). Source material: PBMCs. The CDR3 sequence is CASSLESGSTDTQYF. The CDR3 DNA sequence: TGTGCCAGCAGCTTGGAGAGCGGAAGCACAGATACGCAGTATTTT.